This T cell receptor (beta chain) emerged from a study of T-cell memory formation after mild COVID-19. Study background: Across donors, TCR clusters were largely donor specific. Regarding the study as a whole: CD4+ bias marked clones expanding day 15 to 37, unlike balanced contracting clones. Contracting CD8+ clones were enriched in EMRA, CD4+ mainly in CM and EM. Detection of some responders pre-infection suggested pre-existing cross-reactive memory T cells participated.

The sample holds a few counts of this clonotype. Its specificity is unknown. TCRdb passed the 5' RACE reads through MiXCR, listing each CDR3 protein once. The sample consists of approximately 260,000 distinct CDR3 sequences, more than 15% of them appearing once. This clonotype originated in a man between 18 and 29 years old who had mild COVID-19 (a few samples of this study predate the infection). Cell type and time point are not known. Sample: PBMCs or a T cell subset sorted from them (not recorded which).

The CDR3: CASSRAIDSGGAETQYF. CDR3 nucleotide sequence: TGTGCCAGCAGCCGCGCCATTGATAGCGGGGGTGCTGAGACCCAGTACTTC. J is TRBJ2-5 and V is TRBV7-2; 9 bases are shared with TRBD2. V dropped 5 bases and J dropped 5; count of bases not matched to a gene: 15. This CDR3 has 17 residues. Germline V gene data show CDR1 as SGHTA and CDR2 as FQGNSA.